A selection of T cell receptor beta chains follows, all from one sample in a study of regulatory T cells in long-lasting Graves disease. TCRdb processed the multiplex PCR reads anew with MiXCR; each CDR3 protein has one entry. The profile shows 450,000 to 600,000 distinct CDR3 sequences, 15% to 20% of them singletons. The same data also went into a second study, on T cells in Graves' hyperthyroidism and ophthalmopathy.

The sample consisted of peripheral blood mononuclear cells (PBMCs), taken at new diagnosis, from a patient treated with antithyroid drugs. The receptors shown here come from a man aged 40-55 years with Graves disease. Both conserved end residues are part of each CDR3. The D gene is left open where the match is weak. Only part of the rows carry a size: once, few, many, or a class if the clone is expanded.

>TRBD1|.|TRBJ2-7|TRBV5-1
TGCGCCAGCAGAGGGCAGGGGGAGACCTACGAGCAGTACTTC
CASRGQGETYEQYF
>.|many|TRBJ2-7|TRBV27
TGTGCCAGCAGTTCGGTAAACCCCACCTACGAGCAGTACTTC
CASSSVNPTYEQYF
>TRBD2|many|TRBJ2-1|TRBV20-1
TGCAGTGCTAGTAGACTAGCGGGAGGCAGCTCCTACAATGAGCAGTTCTTC
CSASRLAGGSSYNEQFF
>TRBD1|many|TRBJ2-7|TRBV19
TGTGCCAGTAGTAAACCACGGGACAGGAGCTCCTACGAGCAGTACTTC
CASSKPRDRSSYEQYF
>TRBD2|many|TRBJ2-2|TRBV6-9
TGTGCCAGCAGTTACTTCGGTACGGGCGGGAGAAACGGGGAGCTGTTTTTT
CASSYFGTGGRNGELFF
>.|many|TRBJ2-1|TRBV20-1
TGCAGTGCTAGTGGGGGGTCCTACAATGAGCAGTTCTTC
CSASGGSYNEQFF
>.|many|TRBJ2-7|TRBV7-8
TGTGCCAGCAGCCCTAGAGGGGGTTTCCCCAACGAGCAGTACTTC
CASSPRGGFPNEQYF
>.|many|TRBJ2-3|TRBV10-3
TGTGCCATCAGAGGGAGCACAGATACGCAGTATTTT
CAIRGSTDTQYF
>.|.|TRBJ2-3|TRBV5-4
TGTGCCATAGGCGGTTGGCTCGGCACAGATACGCAGTATTTT
CAIGGWLGTDTQYF
>TRBD2|few|TRBJ2-7|TRBV19
TGTGCCAGTAGTCCGCATAGCGGGAGACCCTACGAGCAGTACTTC
CASSPHSGRPYEQYF
>.|.|TRBJ2-3|TRBV28
TGTGCCAGCAGTTTAGCCGACAGTGGAGAGGATACGCAGTATTTT
CASSLADSGEDTQYF
>.|.|TRBJ1-2|TRBV30
TGTGCCTGGAGTTCTACGGGGTTGGATGGCTACACCTTC
CAWSSTGLDGYTF
>.|.|TRBJ2-7|TRBV29-1
TGCAGCGTTGAGAGGGGAGCGGGCCACTACGAGCAGTACTTC
CSVERGAGHYEQYF
>TRBD1|many|TRBJ2-1|TRBV27
TGTGCCAGCCACGGACAGGGGGGTACCTACAATGAGCAGTTCTTC
CASHGQGGTYNEQFF
>.|few|TRBJ1-1|TRBV30
TGTGCCTGGTCAGGGTGGACTGAAGCTTTCTTT
CAWSGWTEAFF
>.|.|TRBJ2-7|TRBV3-1
TGTGCCAGCAGCCAAAAGCAGGGCTCCTACGAGCAGTACTTC
CASSQKQGSYEQYF
>.|many|TRBJ2-7|TRBV7-9
TGTGCCAGCAGCTATCAAGGGTCGGGCGAGCAGTACTTC
CASSYQGSGEQYF
>.|many|TRBJ2-3|TRBV5-1
TGCGCCAGCAGGGCGCAGGGGAGGGCAGATACGCAGTATTTT
CASRAQGRADTQYF
>.|few|TRBJ2-5|TRBV6-2/TRBV6-3
TGTGCCAGCAGTAAGACGGTCCCGAGGGGAGAGACCCAGTACTTC
CASSKTVPRGETQYF
>.|many|TRBJ2-1|TRBV15
TGTGCCACCAGCAGGGGGTCCTACAATGAGCAGTTCTTC
CATSRGSYNEQFF
>.|many|TRBJ1-1|TRBV6-1
TGTGCCACATTCCAGGGGCCCGAAGCTTTCTTT
CATFQGPEAFF
>.|many|TRBJ2-3|TRBV5-5
TGTGCCAGCAGCCCTCTTCTGGGTAGGACAGATACGCAGTATTTT
CASSPLLGRTDTQYF
>TRBD1|few|TRBJ2-2|TRBV29-1
TGCAGCGCCGGGACAGGGGGCACCGGGGAGCTGTTTTTT
CSAGTGGTGELFF
>TRBD1|.|TRBJ2-7|TRBV9
TGTGCCAGCAGCGTAGTTGGACAGGGGACCGACGAGCAGTACTTC
CASSVVGQGTDEQYF
>.|many|TRBJ2-7|TRBV7-9
TGTGCCAGCAGCTTAGACATGGCAGGGATCGAGCAGTACTTC
CASSLDMAGIEQYF
>.|.|TRBJ2-7|TRBV7-2
TGTGCCAGCAGCCCCCGGGGGTGGACAGCCTCCTACGAGCAGTACTTC
CASSPRGWTASYEQYF
>.|once|TRBJ1-1|TRBV4-1
TGCGCCAGCAGCCAGGTCAGGGATGAAACTGAAGCTTTCTTT
CASSQVRDETEAFF
>.|many|TRBJ2-5|TRBV7-9
TGTGCCAGCAGGAGCAGGGAAGGAGAGACCCAGTACTTC
CASRSREGETQYF
>.|.|TRBJ2-1|TRBV6-1
TGTGCCAGCAGTGAAGTTTGGGGCGGGCATGAGCAGTTCTTC
CASSEVWGGHEQFF
>TRBD1|many|TRBJ1-1|TRBV3-1
TGTGCCAGCAGCCAGGACAGGGCTGAAGCTTTCTTT
CASSQDRAEAFF
>.|many|TRBJ2-7|TRBV2
TGTGCCAGAAGAGGACATCAGCCCAACGAGCAGTACTTC
CARRGHQPNEQYF
>TRBD2|few|TRBJ2-7|TRBV6-5
TGTGCCAGCAGTTTTAAGTCCGGGACTAGCTACGAGCAGTACTTC
CASSFKSGTSYEQYF
>.|.|TRBJ2-5|TRBV9
TGTGCCAGCAGCGTAAACTTCCGGGAGACCCAGTACTTC
CASSVNFRETQYF
>TRBD1|few|TRBJ1-4|TRBV20-1
TGCAGTGCATATGGACAGGGCGAGCGGAGTGAAAAACTGTTTTTT
CSAYGQGERSEKLFF
>TRBD1|many|TRBJ1-4|TRBV28
TGTGCCAGCAGTCCCCGGGACAGGGGAGGTAAACTGTTTTTT
CASSPRDRGGKLFF
>.|many|TRBJ2-2|TRBV5-1
TGCGCCAGCAGCAACGACGGCGCGAACACCGGGGAGCTGTTTTTT
CASSNDGANTGELFF
>.|few|TRBJ2-6|TRBV28
TGTGCCAGCAGCCCGGTGGGGGGGCTTTCTGGGGCCAACGTCCTGACTTTC
CASSPVGGLSGANVLTF
>.|few|TRBJ2-1|TRBV20-1
TGCAGTGCTAGAGATCTCAGGGAATACAATGAGCAGTTCTTC
CSARDLREYNEQFF
>.|.|TRBJ2-4|TRBV5-6
TGTGCCAGCGAAAGCTTATCCAAAAACATTCAGTACTTC
CASESLSKNIQYF
>.|.|TRBJ2-1|TRBV19
TGTGCCAGTAGTTTAACGGGGCCTATCCGGGGGAGCAATGAGCAGTTCTTC
CASSLTGPIRGSNEQFF
>.|many|TRBJ2-3|TRBV27
TGTGCCAGCGGGGGCAGGGTAGCCGGGTATTTT
CASGGRVAGYF
>.|many|TRBJ2-2|TRBV28
TGTGCCAGTGTCGACAGCTACACCGGGGAGCTGTTTTTT
CASVDSYTGELFF
>.|many|TRBJ2-3|TRBV20-1
TGCAGTGCTAGATGGGGTGGCTATACGCAGTATTTT
CSARWGGYTQYF
>.|many|TRBJ2-2|TRBV3-1
TGTGCCAGCAGCCCCGTCTGGGGGACCGAGACCGGGGAGCTGTTTTTT
CASSPVWGTETGELFF
>TRBD2|.|TRBJ2-2|TRBV7-3
TGTGCCAGCAGCTTGGGACTAGCGTCCGGGGAGCTGTTTTTT
CASSLGLASGELFF
>TRBD1|.|TRBJ2-5|TRBV20-1
TGCAGTGCTAGAGGAACAGGGGAAGAGACCCAGTACTTC
CSARGTGEETQYF
>.|once|TRBJ2-1|TRBV6-2/TRBV6-3
TGTGCCAGCAGTCGCGCAGACAATGAGCAGTTCTTC
CASSRADNEQFF
>.|few|TRBJ1-1|TRBV29-1
TGCAGCGACAGATCTGGGGGTCCGAACACTGAAGCTTTCTTT
CSDRSGGPNTEAFF
>TRBD1|many|TRBJ2-1|TRBV2
TGTGCCAGCAGGGGGGACAGGCCCTACAATGAGCAGTTCTTC
CASRGDRPYNEQFF
>TRBD2|.|TRBJ2-2|TRBV12-5
TGTGCTAGTGGTTTCCCACCGGGACTAGCGGGACTAACCGGGGAGCTGTTTTTT
CASGFPPGLAGLTGELFF
>TRBD1|.|TRBJ2-1|TRBV3-1
TGTGCCAGCAGCCAGACAGGGGTTGCTAATGAGCAGTTCTTC
CASSQTGVANEQFF
>TRBD2|many|TRBJ2-2|TRBV3-1
TGTGCCAGCAGCCAAGATCGACTAGCGGCGAACACCGGGGAGCTGTTTTTT
CASSQDRLAANTGELFF
>.|few|TRBJ2-1|TRBV29-1
TGCAGCGTTCTCGCAGGGGTGAGGAATGAGCAGTTCTTC
CSVLAGVRNEQFF
>TRBD1|few|TRBJ2-7|TRBV5-4
TGTGCCAGCAGCGCGGGACAGGGTTCCTACGAGCAGTACTTC
CASSAGQGSYEQYF
>.|many|TRBJ2-7|TRBV30
TGTGCCTGGAGTTGGCAGTCCTACGAGCAGTACTTC
CAWSWQSYEQYF
>TRBD2|.|TRBJ2-7|TRBV24-1
TGTGCCACCATCGGGGGGATTACTTGTTCCTACGAGCAGTACTTC
CATIGGITCSYEQYF